This T cell receptor beta chain originates from a study of regulatory T cells in long-lasting Graves disease. Indicated time point: newly diagnosed GD, antithyroid drugs for less than 3 months. Generation of the TCR library employed RNA extracted from PBMCs. CDR3 regions were amplified by Arm-PCR using iRepertoire HTBI primers to build TCR beta libraries. One entry per CDR3 protein, called by TCRdb with MiXCR from the multiplex PCR reads. The sample holds under 450,000 distinct CDR3 sequences, approximately 12% seen once. There are 16 residues in the CDR3. Germline CDR1 SGHAT, CDR2 FQNNGV. On this clonotype itself: Its antigen remains unidentified. The junction departs from germline at one end; a sequencing error may be responsible.

Study-wide points: Persistent Graves' disease cases displayed lower TCR diversity than newly diagnosed ones. Persistent disease was associated with favored TRBV28 usage and with favored use of TRBJ1-2 and TRBJ2-5. Owing to a sample size that was small, accuracy may have been reduced.

These data were also filed under a second study, of T cells in Graves' hyperthyroidism and ophthalmopathy.

This chain connects TRBV11-2 to TRBJ2-7; 9 bases are a match to TRBD2. This receptor was identified in a young woman with Graves disease. The material was peripheral blood mononuclear cells (PBMCs), obtained at new diagnosis, from a patient treated with antithyroid drugs. The CDR3 coding sequence is TGTGCCGGCAGAGGAGCCGGGACTAGCTCCTCTACCGAGCAGTACTTC. Translation: CAGRGAGTSSSTEQYF.